This T cell receptor (beta chain) is from a study of blood T cell repertoires in COVID-19. Study in general: Sites in the United States, Italy and Spain provided acute and convalescent COVID-19 samples. PBMCs, B-cell-depleted T cells, or T cells were the source of the cDNA or gDNA that made up the material.

Between the trimmed V and J ends, which lost 6 bases and 0 bases, there was a span of 8 bases. This CDR3 region has 13 residues. The table lists this clone with a count of one. Source study methods: Reference gene primer amplification yielded estimated nucleated cell counts. Sequencing was performed with immunoSEQ multiplex PCR; in TCRdb, only in-frame clones are kept and a portion is missing. The V and J calls and the clone size are those of that table, but D and trimming were determined from the DNA. The sample includes roughly 120,000 clones, approximately 88% of them seen just once. The specimen sequenced was peripheral blood. The receptor was derived from a woman aged 40 to 50 with acute or convalescent COVID-19. V usage is TRBV12-3 or TRBV12-4 and J usage is TRBJ1-1; weak D call: TRBD1 (5 bases). The CDR3 DNA reads TGTGCCAGCAGAGGGGTGTTGAACACTGAAGCTTTCTTT. Its translation: CASRGVLNTEAFF.